One sample yielded the 21 T cell receptor beta chains listed below, sequenced in a study of blood T cell repertoires in COVID-19. Method: immunoSEQ multiplex PCR; TCRdb's copy keeps in-frame clones and lacks some. This table has about 70,000 clones, more than 80% appearing once. The sequenced material came from peripheral blood. The receptors originated from a woman older than 75 with active or convalescent COVID-19.

V gene TRBV6-5 combines with J gene TRBJ2-5; tentative D call: TRBD1 (6 bases). There are 15 residues in the CDR3. The V end lost 6 bases, the J end lost 0 bases, and 14 bases lay between the germline ends. The germline V gene encodes CDR1 MNHEY and CDR2 SVGAGI. The CDR3 sequence is CASRIQGRDQETQYF. The CDR3 DNA reads as TGTGCCAGCAGGATACAGGGAAGGGACCAAGAGACCCAGTACTTC.

The chain's CDR3 is CASSRVGGTTEAFF. The DNA of the CDR3 is TGCGCCAGCAGCCGCGTGGGGGGGACCACTGAAGCTTTCTTT. The V and J genes are TRBV4-1 and TRBJ1-1; possibly TRBD1 for D (5 bases). Looked up from germline, CDR1 is MGHRA and CDR2 is YSYEKL. Trimming pared 4 bases from V and 4 bases from J, leaving 13 bases between. The length of the CDR3 is 14 residues.

This chain connects TRBV9 to TRBJ1-1; D uncertain. The CDR3 extends over 15 amino acids. CDR1 and CDR2 (germline): SGDLS, YYNGEE. Trimming removed 4 bases at V and 2 bases at J, with 15 bases between. CDR3 amino acids: CASSRKPGPNTEAFF. The CDR3 nucleotides read TGTGCCAGCAGCAGGAAACCGGGTCCTAACACTGAAGCTTTCTTT.

The sample holds a few counts of this clone. This chain connects TRBV6-2 or TRBV6-3 to TRBJ2-6, with 8 bases lining up with TRBD2. In germline, CDR1 is MNHEY, CDR2 SVGEGT. After removal of 0 bases from V and 0 bases from J, the junction contained 4 bases not matched to a gene. The CDR3 runs to 18 residues. The DNA for the CDR3 is TGTGCCAGCAGTTACTCGAAGCGGGGGTCCTCTGGGGCCAACGTCCTGACTTTC. Protein: CASSYSKRGSSGANVLTF.

The chain carries TRBV7-8 and TRBJ2-7, with a weak D call TRBD1 (5 bases). V shed 6 bases and J shed 1 base, with 16 bases lying between them. The CDR3 totals 15 residues. In germline, CDR1 is SGHVS, CDR2 FQNEAQ. CDR3 sequence (DNA): TGTGCCAGCAGTGTTGCGCAGGGAATTTCCTACGAGCAGTACTTC. Translating gives CASSVAQGISYEQYF. The whole variable domain, remainder taken from reference TRBV7-8 and TRBJ2-7, is GAGVSQSPRYKVAKRGQDVALRCDPISGHVSLFWYQQALGQGPEFLTYFQNEAQLDKSGLPSDRFFAERPEGSVSTLKIQRTQQEDSAVYLCASSVAQGISYEQYFGPGTRLTVT.

J is TRBJ1-5 and V is TRBV10-2; TRBD1 aligns across 11 bases. The CDR3 has 18 residues. Germline V gives CDR1 WSHSY, CDR2 SAAADI. Trimming removed 9 bases from V and 0 bases from J; junction bases left unmatched: 13. CDR3 in amino acids: CASSAWTGGRNSNQPQHF. The CDR3 DNA reads as TGCGCCAGTTCCGCGTGGACAGGGGGCCGCAATAGCAATCAGCCCCAGCATTTT.

V gene TRBV7-9 combines with J gene TRBJ1-4; TRBD1 is a possible D gene (5 bases). Trimming removed 0 bases from V and 5 bases from J, with 10 bases in between. The CDR3 loop spans 15 amino acids. From germline, CDR1 is SEHNR and CDR2 FQNEAQ (reference sequence). The CDR3 reads CASSLASRANEKLFF. The CDR3 DNA sequence: TGTGCCAGCAGCTTAGCGAGCAGGGCCAATGAAAAACTGTTTTTT.

The chain joins TRBV11-1 to TRBJ1-2; 7 positions agree with TRBD1. This CDR3 comprises 13 residues. Per germline, CDR1 SGHAT and CDR2 FQDESV (reference sequence). V shed 5 bases and J 8 bases; nucleotides not matched to a gene: 8. DNA for the CDR3: TGTGCCAGCAGCCTGGACAGGTCTCAAGGCTACACCTTC. This sequence encodes CASSLDRSQGYTF. The whole variable domain, filled in from reference TRBV11-1 and TRBJ1-2, reads EAEVAQSPRYKITEKSQAVAFWCDPISGHATLYWYRQILGQGPELLVQFQDESVVDDSQLPKDRFSAERLKGVDSTLKIQPAELGDSAMYLCASSLDRSQGYTFGSGTRLTVV.

The chain links TRBV7-2 to TRBJ1-1, with 7 bases lining up with TRBD1. Germline CDR1 reads SGHTA; CDR2 reads FQGNSA. V gave up 5 bases and J gave up 4 bases; unmatched junction bases: 13. CDR3 length: 16 residues. In DNA form, the CDR3 reads TGTGCCAGCAGCCAAATCGGGACAGCGAGGATCACTGAAGCTTTCTTT. This translates into CASSQIGTARITEAFF.

This clone was counted between two and nine times. The chain combines TRBV7-9 with TRBJ1-1, with no clear D. The CDR3 totals 14 residues. Per the germline V gene, CDR1 is SEHNR and CDR2 is FQNEAQ (reference sequence). V was pared by 1 base and J by 4 bases, with 10 bases between. The CDR3 DNA sequence: TGTGCCAGCAGCTTAGATGGGGAGAGCACTGAAGCTTTCTTT. Translating it yields CASSLDGESTEAFF.

This clone appeared a single time. This sequence joins TRBV28 and TRBJ1-5; D perhaps matches TRBD1 (5 bases). V dropped 6 bases and J dropped 3 bases, with 21 bases sitting between them. The CDR3 is 17 amino acids. Germline V gene lookup returns CDR1 MDHEN and CDR2 SYDVKM. This CDR3 is CASRPGPKAGLNQPQHF. The CDR3 DNA reads as TGTGCCAGCAGACCGGGTCCCAAAGCGGGGCTCAATCAGCCCCAGCATTTT.

The count of this clone is one. This chain uses TRBV2 with TRBJ2-5; 7 bases fit TRBD2. Germline assignment: CDR1 SNHLY and CDR2 FYNNEI. The CDR3 is made up of 14 amino acids. J lost 6 bases, V lost 3 bases, and 7 bases had no gene match. Here the CDR3 DNA reads TGTGCCAGCAGTGACACGGGGGGTTGGAAGACCCAGTACTTC. Translated: CASSDTGGWKTQYF.

This sequence joins TRBV6-5 and TRBJ2-7; TRBD2 matches 8 bases. CDR3 length: 14 amino acids. Germline assignment: CDR1 MNHEY and CDR2 SVGAGI. V gave up 5 bases and J gave up 3 bases; unmatched junction bases: 6. This chain's CDR3 is CASSLAAGDYEQYF. For the CDR3, the DNA is TGTGCCAGCAGTCTAGCAGCGGGAGACTACGAGCAGTACTTC.

J is TRBJ2-1 and V is TRBV5-1; 12 bases map to TRBD2. This CDR3 is built from 18 residues. The germline V gene encodes CDR1 SGHRS and CDR2 YFSETQ. Trimming at V came to 4 bases and at J to 1 base, leaving 9 bases not matched to a gene. CDR3 region: CASSVRLAGAPSYNEQFF. The CDR3 nucleotides are TGCGCCAGCAGCGTAAGACTAGCGGGGGCACCATCCTACAATGAGCAGTTCTTC.

The genes are TRBV3-1 (or the pseudogene TRBV3-2) and TRBJ2-5; 9 bases agree with TRBD1. The CDR3 is 16 residues long. Germline V lookup: CDR1 LGHDT, CDR2 YNNKEL (reference sequence). V lost 6 bases and J lost 6; bases outside the gene matches: 14. The CDR3 region has the DNA TGTGCCAGCAGTCCTATGGAGGACAGGGGTGGGCAGACCCAGTACTTC. It yields the protein CASSPMEDRGGQTQYF.

The J gene is TRBJ2-7, the V gene TRBV7-2; D gene ambiguous. The V gene lost 0 bases and the J gene lost 0 bases, with 9 bases spanning the gap. Germline CDR1 and CDR2: SGHTA and FQGNSA. CDR3 length: 15 amino acids. The CDR3 region has the DNA TGTGCCAGCAGCTTAGCGGGCCTCAGCTCCTACGAGCAGTACTTC. Translated: CASSLAGLSSYEQYF.

This clone was seen only a few times. The chain employs TRBV5-4 and TRBJ2-5; 10 nucleotides line up with TRBD2. This CDR3 is 15 amino acids long. The junction had 1 base not matched to a gene; V was cut back by 0 bases and J by 2 bases. Germline lookup yields CDR1 SGHNT and CDR2 YYREEE (reference sequence). The CDR3 DNA is TGTGCCAGCAGCTTGGAACTAGCGGGACAAGAGACCCAGTACTTC. It is translated as CASSLELAGQETQYF.

The chain couples TRBV28 to TRBJ2-7; 7 bases map to TRBD1. There are 14 residues in the CDR3. Trimming at V came to 5 bases and at J to 2 bases, leaving 6 bases not matched to a gene. Germline CDR1 is MDHEN and CDR2 is SYDVKM. The CDR3 DNA reads as TGTGCCAGCAGTCGGACAGGACGAACCTACGAGCAGTACTTC. It is translated as CASSRTGRTYEQYF.

The J gene is TRBJ2-7, the V gene TRBV3-1 (or the pseudogene TRBV3-2), with 12 bases identical to TRBD1. With 4 bases clipped from V and 6 bases from J, the junction kept 4 bases outside the gene matches. The CDR3 has 14 amino acids. Looked up from germline, CDR1 is LGHDT and CDR2 is YNNKEL (reference sequence). The CDR3 DNA is TGTGCCAGCAGCCCGGGACAGGGGGCGGGCGAGCAGTACTTC. Its protein is CASSPGQGAGEQYF.

This rearrangement joins TRBV11-2 to TRBJ2-1, with TRBD1 matching 7 bases. V shed 3 bases and J 8 bases; nucleotides not matched to a gene: 7. The CDR3 is 14 residues long. The germline CDR1 and CDR2 sequences are SGHAT and FQNNGV. The CDR3 sequence is CASSLGLGGHEQFF. Here the CDR3 DNA reads TGTGCCAGCAGCTTGGGGCTAGGGGGCCATGAGCAGTTCTTC.

This clone was found a few times. DNA for the CDR3: TGCGCCAGCAGCCAAGGGGTGAGTGGGACAGTCCCCCGGCCCCAGCATTTT. Amino acids: CASSQGVSGTVPRPQHF. The chain uses TRBV4-3 and TRBJ1-5; TRBD1 matches 7 bases. Germline V gives CDR1 LGHNA, CDR2 YSLEER. The CDR3 loop spans 17 amino acids. J lost 9 bases, V lost 1 base, and 15 bases had no gene match.